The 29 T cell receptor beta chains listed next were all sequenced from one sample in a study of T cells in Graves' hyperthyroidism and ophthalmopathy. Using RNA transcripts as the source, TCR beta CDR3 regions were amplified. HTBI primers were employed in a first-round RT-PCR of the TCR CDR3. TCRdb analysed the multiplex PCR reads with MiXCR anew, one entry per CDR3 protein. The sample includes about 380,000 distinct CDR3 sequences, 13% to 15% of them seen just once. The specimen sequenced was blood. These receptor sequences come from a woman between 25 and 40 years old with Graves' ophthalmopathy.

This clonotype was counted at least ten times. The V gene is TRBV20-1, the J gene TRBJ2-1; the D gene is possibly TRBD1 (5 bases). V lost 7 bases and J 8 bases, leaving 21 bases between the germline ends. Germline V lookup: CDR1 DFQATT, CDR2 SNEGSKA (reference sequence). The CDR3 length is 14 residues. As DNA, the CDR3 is TGCAGTGAGCAAAAGGGGCCGATCCCTTATGAGCAGTTCTTC. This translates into CSEQKGPIPYEQFF.

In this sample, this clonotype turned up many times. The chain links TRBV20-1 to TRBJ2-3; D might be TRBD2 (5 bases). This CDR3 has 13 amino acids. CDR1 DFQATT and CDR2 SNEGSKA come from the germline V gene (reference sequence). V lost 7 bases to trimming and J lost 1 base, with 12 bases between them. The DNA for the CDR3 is TGCAGTGTTAGGTTGGGAGGCACAGATACGCAGTATTTT. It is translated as CSVRLGGTDTQYF.

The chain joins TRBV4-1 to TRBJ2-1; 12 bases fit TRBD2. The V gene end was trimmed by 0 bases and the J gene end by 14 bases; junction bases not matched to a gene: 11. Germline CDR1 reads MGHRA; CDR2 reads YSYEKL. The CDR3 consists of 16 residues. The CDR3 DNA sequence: TGCGCCAGCAGCCAAGAGGCTAGCGGGGGGGCACCCGGAAAGTTCTTC. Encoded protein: CASSQEASGGAPGKFF.

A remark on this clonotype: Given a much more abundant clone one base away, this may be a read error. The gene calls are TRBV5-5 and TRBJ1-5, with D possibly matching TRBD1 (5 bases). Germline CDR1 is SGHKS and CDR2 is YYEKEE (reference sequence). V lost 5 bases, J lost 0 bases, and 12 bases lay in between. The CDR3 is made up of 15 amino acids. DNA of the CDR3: TGTGCCAGCAGACCGGACAACTATAGCAATCAGCCCCAGCATTTT. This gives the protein CASRPDNYSNQPQHF.

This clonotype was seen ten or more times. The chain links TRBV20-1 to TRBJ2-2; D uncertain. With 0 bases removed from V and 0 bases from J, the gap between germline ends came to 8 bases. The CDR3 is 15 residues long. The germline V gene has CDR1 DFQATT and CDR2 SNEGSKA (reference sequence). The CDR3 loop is CSARDLTANTGELFF. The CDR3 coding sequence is TGCAGTGCTAGAGATCTTACGGCGAACACCGGGGAGCTGTTTTTT.

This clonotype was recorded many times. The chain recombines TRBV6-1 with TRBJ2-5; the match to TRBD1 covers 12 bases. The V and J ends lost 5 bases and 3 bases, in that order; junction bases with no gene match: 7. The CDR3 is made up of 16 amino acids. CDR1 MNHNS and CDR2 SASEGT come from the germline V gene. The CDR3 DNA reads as TGTGCCAGCAGTTATTTCGGGACAGGGGGCGAAGAGACCCAGTACTTC. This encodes CASSYFGTGGEETQYF.

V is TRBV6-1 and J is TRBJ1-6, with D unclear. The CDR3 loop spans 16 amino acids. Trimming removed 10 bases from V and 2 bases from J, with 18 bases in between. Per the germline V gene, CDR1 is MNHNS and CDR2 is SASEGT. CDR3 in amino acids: CATETSARPYNSPLHF. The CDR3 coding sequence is TGTGCCACCGAGACTAGCGCACGGCCCTATAATTCACCCCTCCACTTT.

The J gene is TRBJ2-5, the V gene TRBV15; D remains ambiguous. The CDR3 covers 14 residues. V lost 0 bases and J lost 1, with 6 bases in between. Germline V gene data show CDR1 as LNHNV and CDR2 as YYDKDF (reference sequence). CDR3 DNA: TGTGCCACCAGCAGAGATTTGGTCCAAGAGACCCAGTACTTC. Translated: CATSRDLVQETQYF.

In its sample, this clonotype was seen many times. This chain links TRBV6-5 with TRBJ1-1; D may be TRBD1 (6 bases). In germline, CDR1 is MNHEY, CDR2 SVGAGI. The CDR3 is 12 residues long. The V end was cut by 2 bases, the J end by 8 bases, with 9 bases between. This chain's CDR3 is CASSYGGQEAFF. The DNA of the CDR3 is TGTGCCAGCAGTTACGGGGGGCAAGAAGCTTTCTTT.

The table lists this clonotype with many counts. This CDR3 reads CASSRRDRFLNTEAFF. The CDR3 nucleotides read TGTGCCAGCAGTCGGAGGGACAGGTTTTTGAACACTGAAGCTTTCTTT. The J gene is TRBJ1-1, the V gene TRBV6-2 or TRBV6-3; 8 bases map to TRBD1. This CDR3 is 16 amino acids long. The germline V gene encodes CDR1 MNHEY and CDR2 SVGEGT. V lost 5 bases and J lost 0; bases outside the gene matches: 8.

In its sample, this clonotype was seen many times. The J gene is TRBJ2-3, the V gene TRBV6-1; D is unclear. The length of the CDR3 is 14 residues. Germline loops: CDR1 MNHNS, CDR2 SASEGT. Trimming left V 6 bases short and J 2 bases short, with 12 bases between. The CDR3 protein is CASSPVQATDTQYF. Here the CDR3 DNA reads TGTGCCAGCAGCCCCGTCCAAGCCACAGATACGCAGTATTTT.

For the CDR3, the DNA is TGTGCCTGGAGTGCGACAGGGGGCGGGGAAAGGCCCCAGCATTTT. This codes for CAWSATGGGERPQHF. This chain uses TRBV30 with TRBJ1-5, with TRBD1 matching over 10 bases. CDR1 is GTSNPN and CDR2 is SVGIG in the germline V gene (reference sequence). The CDR3 runs to 15 residues. The V and J ends lost 1 base and 9 bases, in that order; junction bases with no gene match: 9.

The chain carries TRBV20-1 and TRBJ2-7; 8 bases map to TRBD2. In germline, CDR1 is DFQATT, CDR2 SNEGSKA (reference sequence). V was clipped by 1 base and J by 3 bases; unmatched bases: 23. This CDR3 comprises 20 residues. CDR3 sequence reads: CSARALGQRLAGSSYYEQYF. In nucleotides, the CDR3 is TGCAGTGCTAGAGCCCTTGGTCAGAGATTAGCGGGGAGTTCGTACTACGAGCAGTACTTC.

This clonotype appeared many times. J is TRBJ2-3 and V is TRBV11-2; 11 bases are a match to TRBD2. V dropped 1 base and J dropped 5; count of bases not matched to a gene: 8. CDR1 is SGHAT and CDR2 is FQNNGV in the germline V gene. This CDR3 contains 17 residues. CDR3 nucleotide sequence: TGTGCCAGCAGCTTAGGGATAGCGGGGGGGCCGAAAGATACGCAGTATTTT. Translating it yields CASSLGIAGGPKDTQYF.

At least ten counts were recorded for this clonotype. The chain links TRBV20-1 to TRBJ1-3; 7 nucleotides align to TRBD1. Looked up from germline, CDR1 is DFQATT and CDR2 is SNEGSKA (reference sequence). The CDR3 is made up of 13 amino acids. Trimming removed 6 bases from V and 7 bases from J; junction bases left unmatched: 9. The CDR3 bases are TGCAGTGCCCGGGACCTACAGGGGAACACCATATATTTT. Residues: CSARDLQGNTIYF.

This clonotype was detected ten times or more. CDR3 nucleotides: TGTGCCAGCAGCTCTCGAGACAGACTCCAAGAGACCCAGTACTTC. Translated: CASSSRDRLQETQYF. V and J are TRBV7-8 and TRBJ2-5; the D gene is possibly TRBD1 (5 bases). Germline V gene lookup returns CDR1 SGHVS and CDR2 FQNEAQ. The CDR3 length is 15 residues. Trimming left V 4 bases short and J 1 base short, with 13 bases between.

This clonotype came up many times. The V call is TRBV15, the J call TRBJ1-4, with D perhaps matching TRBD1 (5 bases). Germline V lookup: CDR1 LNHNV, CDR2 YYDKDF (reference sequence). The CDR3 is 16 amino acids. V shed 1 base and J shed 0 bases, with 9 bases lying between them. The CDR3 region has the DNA TGTGCCACCAGCAGAGCGAGGGGTTCAACTAATGAAAAACTGTTTTTT. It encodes CATSRARGSTNEKLFF.

The chain's CDR3 is CASGGAPYEQYF. CDR3 sequence (DNA): TGTGCCAGCGGGGGGGCCCCCTACGAGCAGTACTTC. The gene calls are TRBV7-3 and TRBJ2-7, with D maybe TRBD2 (7 bases). Germline CDR1 SGHTA, CDR2 FQGTGA. V was pared by 8 bases and J by 2 bases, with 10 bases between. The CDR3 sequence is 12 residues long.

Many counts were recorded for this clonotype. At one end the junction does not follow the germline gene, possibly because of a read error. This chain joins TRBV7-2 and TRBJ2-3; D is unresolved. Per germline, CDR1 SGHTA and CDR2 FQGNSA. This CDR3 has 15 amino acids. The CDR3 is CASSLDYYSTDTQSF. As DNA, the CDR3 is TGTGCCAGCAGCTTAGACTACTATAGCACAGATACGCAGTCTTTT.

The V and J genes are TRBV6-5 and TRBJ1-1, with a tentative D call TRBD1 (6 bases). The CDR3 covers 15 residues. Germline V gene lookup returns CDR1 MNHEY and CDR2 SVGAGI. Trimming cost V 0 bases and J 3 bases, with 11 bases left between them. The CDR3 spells CASSYSRRGDTEAFF. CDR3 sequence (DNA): TGTGCCAGCAGTTACTCGAGAAGGGGGGACACTGAAGCTTTCTTT.

CDR3 in DNA: TGTGCCAGCAGCCAAGCCCCCACCGGGGAGGCAGATACGCAGTATTTT. It codes for CASSQAPTGEADTQYF. The V gene is TRBV4-2, the J gene TRBJ2-3; tentatively, D is TRBD2 (6 bases). The CDR3 consists of 16 residues. Germline CDR1 is LGHNA and CDR2 is YNFKEQ. Trimming left V 1 base short and J 4 bases short, with 15 bases between.

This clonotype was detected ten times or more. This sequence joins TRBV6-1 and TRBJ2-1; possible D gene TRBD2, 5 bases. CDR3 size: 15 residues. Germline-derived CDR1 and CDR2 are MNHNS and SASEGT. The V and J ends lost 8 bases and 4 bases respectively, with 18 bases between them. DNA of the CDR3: TGTGCCAGCCACCCCGGGATCCCCCCTTACAATGAGCAGTTCTTC. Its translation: CASHPGIPPYNEQFF.

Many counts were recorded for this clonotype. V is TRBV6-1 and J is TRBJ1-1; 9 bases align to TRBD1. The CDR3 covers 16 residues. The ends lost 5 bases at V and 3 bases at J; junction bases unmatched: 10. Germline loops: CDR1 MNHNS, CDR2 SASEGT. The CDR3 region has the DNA TGTGCCAGCAGTACTACAGGGGGCATTTGGGACACTGAAGCTTTCTTT. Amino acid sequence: CASSTTGGIWDTEAFF.

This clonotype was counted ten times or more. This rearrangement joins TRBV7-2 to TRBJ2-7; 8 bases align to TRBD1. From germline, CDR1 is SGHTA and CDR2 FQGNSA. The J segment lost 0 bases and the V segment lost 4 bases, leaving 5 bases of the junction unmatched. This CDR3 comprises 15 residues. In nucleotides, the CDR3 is TGTGCCAGCAGCTCGGACAGGGATGCCTCCTACGAGCAGTACTTC. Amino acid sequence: CASSSDRDASYEQYF. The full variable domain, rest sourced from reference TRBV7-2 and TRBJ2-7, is GAGVSQSPSNKVTEKGKDVELRCDPISGHTALYWYRQSLGQGLEFLIYFQGNSAPDKSGLPSDRFSAERTGGSVSTLTIQRTQQEDSAVYLCASSSDRDASYEQYFGPGTRLTVT.

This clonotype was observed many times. The CDR3 here is CASSPVGGRPYEQYF. The CDR3, as DNA: TGTGCCAGCAGCCCCGTCGGAGGGAGACCCTACGAGCAGTACTTC. This chain joins TRBV6-2 or TRBV6-3 and TRBJ2-7; D might be TRBD2 (6 bases). V dropped 6 bases and J dropped 2 bases, with 17 bases sitting between them. The CDR3 consists of 15 residues. Germline V gives CDR1 MNHEY, CDR2 SVGEGT.

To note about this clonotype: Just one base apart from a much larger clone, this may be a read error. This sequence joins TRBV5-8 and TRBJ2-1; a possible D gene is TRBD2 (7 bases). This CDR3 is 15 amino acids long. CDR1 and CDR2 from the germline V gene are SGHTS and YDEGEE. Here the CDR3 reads CPSSLPGGRYNEQFF. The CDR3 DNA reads TGTCCCAGCAGCTTACCGGGGGGCCGGTACAATGAGCAGTTCTTC.

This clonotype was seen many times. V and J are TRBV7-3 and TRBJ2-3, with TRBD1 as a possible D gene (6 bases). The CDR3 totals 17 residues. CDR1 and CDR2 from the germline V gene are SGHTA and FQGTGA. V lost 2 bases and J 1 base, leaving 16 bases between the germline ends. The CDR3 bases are TGTGCCAGCAGCTTACACCTACAGGGTTATGGCACAGATACGCAGTATTTT. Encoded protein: CASSLHLQGYGTDTQYF.

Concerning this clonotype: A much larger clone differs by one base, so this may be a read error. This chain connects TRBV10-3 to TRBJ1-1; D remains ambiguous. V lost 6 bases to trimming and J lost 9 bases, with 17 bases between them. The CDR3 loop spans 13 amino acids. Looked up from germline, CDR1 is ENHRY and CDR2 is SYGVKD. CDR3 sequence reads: CAISDLTAVQAFF. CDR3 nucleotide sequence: TGTGCCATCAGCGATCTGACCGCTGTTCAAGCTTTCTTT.

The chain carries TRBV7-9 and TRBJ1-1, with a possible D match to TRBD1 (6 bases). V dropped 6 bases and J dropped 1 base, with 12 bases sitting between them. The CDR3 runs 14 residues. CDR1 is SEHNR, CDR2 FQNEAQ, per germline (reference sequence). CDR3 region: CASRSRTANTEAFF. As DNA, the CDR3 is TGTGCCAGCAGATCCAGGACAGCGAACACTGAAGCTTTCTTT.